The T cell receptor beta chain described here comes from a study of blood T cell repertoires in COVID-19. Sequenced by immunoSEQ multiplex PCR; TCRdb stores in-frame clones only, minus some. The sample has 300,000 to 400,000 clones; about 89% are singletons. CDR3 length: 15 amino acids. Trimming shortened V by 0 bases and J by 3 bases, and 9 bases separated the two germline ends. In germline, CDR1 is SNHLY, CDR2 FYNNEI. The receptor was isolated from a woman aged 25 to 39 with COVID-19, enrolled during active disease. What was sequenced was peripheral blood. The J gene is TRBJ1-5, the V gene TRBV2, with unresolved D. CDR3 coding DNA: TGTGCCAGCAGTGAAGCGGTCACAAACAATCAGCCCCAGCATTTT. Protein sequence: CASSEAVTNNQPQHF.